The 16 T cell receptor beta chains below were found in one sample sequenced in a study of T cell changes during pregnancy in multiple sclerosis. Some clones are missing from TCRdb's copy, which holds only in-frame ones; the method was immunoSEQ multiplex PCR. The sample records 45,000 to 60,000 clones, 85% to 95% being singletons. The sample in question was CD4+ T cells from peripheral blood mononuclear cells, obtained in the third trimester of pregnancy. These receptors originate from a female donor with multiple sclerosis, enrolled in a pregnancy study.

This clone occurred once. CDR3 sequence (DNA): TGCGCCAGCAGCCGTTCCGGGACTAGTAACAATGAGCAGTTCTTC. The encoded protein is CASSRSGTSNNEQFF. This chain links TRBV5-1 with TRBJ2-1, with TRBD2 identical over 8 bases. Germline lookup yields CDR1 SGHRS and CDR2 YFSETQ. V lost 4 bases, J lost 5 bases, and 8 bases stayed unmatched. The length of the CDR3 is 15 residues.

V gene TRBV7-9 combines with J gene TRBJ2-1; D perhaps matches TRBD2 (6 bases). V gave up 5 bases and J gave up 9 bases, with 23 bases separating them. CDR1 SEHNR and CDR2 FQNEAQ come from the germline V gene (reference sequence). CDR3 length: 16 residues. The CDR3 region has the DNA TGTGCCAGCAGCATCGACGCGGGGTCCGGGGTAGTTGAGCAGTTCTTC. This gives the protein CASSIDAGSGVVEQFF.

CDR3 nucleotide sequence: TGTGCCAGCAGCTTTAGCGGGAGAGGAGCAGATACGCAGTATTTT. Its translation: CASSFSGRGADTQYF. The chain links TRBV5-4 to TRBJ2-3, with 9 bases matching TRBD2. The germline CDR1 and CDR2 sequences are SGHNT and YYREEE (reference sequence). V gave up 2 bases and J gave up 4 bases; unmatched junction bases: 5. The CDR3 totals 15 residues. Supplemented by reference TRBV5-4 and TRBJ2-3, the full variable domain reads ETGVTQSPTHLIKTRGQQVTLRCSSQSGHNTVSWYQQALGQGPQFIFQYYREEENGRGNFPPRFSGLQFPNYSSELNVNALELDDSALYLCASSFSGRGADTQYFGPGTRLTVL.

The chain combines TRBV28 with TRBJ2-7, with 7 bases lining up with TRBD1. This CDR3 spans 15 amino acids. Germline CDR1 reads MDHEN; CDR2 reads SYDVKM. The V and J ends lost 6 bases and 4 bases, in that order; junction bases with no gene match: 12. The CDR3 DNA sequence: TGTGCCAGCAGCCCCAGGGGGAGTCAATCTTACGAGCAGTACTTC. As protein: CASSPRGSQSYEQYF. The full variable domain, rest sourced from reference TRBV28 and TRBJ2-7, is DVKVTQSSRYLVKRTGEKVFLECVQDMDHENMFWYRQDPGLGLRLIYFSYDVKMKEKGDIPEGYSVSREKKERFSLILESASTNQTSMYLCASSPRGSQSYEQYFGPGTRLTVT.

This chain links TRBV28 with TRBJ2-7; D remains unclear. The CDR3 is made up of 14 amino acids. V was cut by 3 bases and J by 0 bases, with 9 bases left in between. Germline V gene data show CDR1 as MDHEN and CDR2 as SYDVKM. The CDR3 loop reads CASSLLLASYEQYF. DNA of the CDR3: TGTGCCAGCAGTTTGCTGTTAGCCTCCTACGAGCAGTACTTC.

The J gene is TRBJ2-3, the V gene TRBV5-4, with 7 positions matching TRBD1. This CDR3 contains 15 residues. The J segment lost 0 bases and the V segment lost 2 bases, leaving 3 bases of the junction unmatched. Germline V gene data show CDR1 as SGHNT and CDR2 as YYREEE (reference sequence). This CDR3 reads CASSLRTGSTDTQYF. The CDR3 coding sequence is TGTGCCAGCAGCTTACGGACAGGAAGCACAGATACGCAGTATTTT.

This sequence joins TRBV9 and TRBJ2-3; D is unresolved. Germline V gene lookup returns CDR1 SGDLS and CDR2 YYNGEE. The V end lost 0 bases, the J end lost 0 bases, and 5 bases lay between the germline ends. The CDR3 is 14 amino acids. The CDR3 here is CASSVVESTDTQYF. The CDR3 bases are TGTGCCAGCAGCGTAGTGGAGAGCACAGATACGCAGTATTTT.

This clone has only one observation. The V call is TRBV27, the J call TRBJ2-1; weak D call: TRBD2 (6 bases). CDR3 length equals 15 residues. CDR1 is MNHEY and CDR2 is SMNVEV in the germline V gene (reference sequence). V was pared by 6 bases and J by 4 bases, with 16 bases between. DNA of the CDR3: TGTGCCAGCAGGCGACTAGGTCCCATGTACAATGAGCAGTTCTTC. Protein product: CASRRLGPMYNEQFF.

The chain uses TRBV7-6 and TRBJ2-2, with 7 bases lining up with TRBD2. The germline CDR1 and CDR2 sequences are SGHVS and FNYEAQ. The junction had 14 bases not matched to a gene; V was cut back by 2 bases and J by 5 bases. This CDR3 contains 18 residues. The CDR3 sequence: CASSLSSFGGRQTGELFF. CDR3 DNA sequence: TGTGCCAGCAGCTTATCATCGTTTGGCGGGAGACAGACCGGGGAGCTGTTTTTT.

V is TRBV6-1 and J is TRBJ1-3; a weak D match, TRBD1 (5 bases). V shed 4 bases and J shed 4 bases, with 14 bases lying between them. This CDR3 contains 15 residues. Germline V CDR1 and CDR2: MNHNS, SASEGT. The chain's CDR3 is CASSVRAQGGNTIYF. The CDR3 bases are TGTGCCAGCAGTGTACGAGCTCAGGGAGGAAACACCATATATTTT.

The chain couples TRBV11-3 to TRBJ2-6, with TRBD2 identical over 9 bases. V gave up 5 bases and J gave up 3 bases; unmatched junction bases: 2. Germline V gives CDR1 SGHNT, CDR2 YENEEA. The CDR3 is made up of 15 amino acids. The CDR3 nucleotides are TGTGCCAGCAGCGCGGGAGGGCTTGGGGCCAACGTCCTGACTTTC. It translates to CASSAGGLGANVLTF.

This clone was detected a few times. J is TRBJ2-6 and V is TRBV19; 9 bases are a match to TRBD1. Germline-derived CDR1 and CDR2 are LNHDA and SQIVND (reference sequence). Losses at the gene ends were 5 bases for V and 4 bases for J; bases not matched to a gene: 6. This CDR3 is built from 16 residues. The CDR3 bases are TGTGCCAGTAGTCCCGACAGGGGGAGGGGGGCCAACGTCCTGACTTTC. Its protein is CASSPDRGRGANVLTF.

The chain employs TRBV6-4 and TRBJ2-3; 10 nucleotides align to TRBD1. The V and J ends lost 1 base and 1 base, in that order; junction bases with no gene match: 17. The germline gives CDR1 MRHNA, CDR2 SNTAGT. The CDR3 contains 21 residues. CDR3 sequence: CASSDFPTGGASGGGTDTQYF. The CDR3 DNA sequence: TGTGCCAGCAGTGACTTCCCGACAGGGGGCGCGAGTGGCGGGGGCACAGATACGCAGTATTTT.

V usage is TRBV18 and J usage is TRBJ2-7; D may be TRBD2 (6 bases). The CDR3 is made up of 13 amino acids. Looked up from germline, CDR1 is KGHSH and CDR2 is LQKENI. V lost 3 bases, J lost 6 bases, and 12 bases lay in between. The DNA of the CDR3 is TGTGCCAGCTCACCGTTCGGGGACTTCGAGCAGTACTTC. Translating gives CASSPFGDFEQYF.

This clone occurred once. The chain employs TRBV5-8 and TRBJ2-1, with a weak D call TRBD2 (5 bases). V shed 0 bases and J shed 0 bases, with 10 bases lying between them. The germline gives CDR1 SGHTS, CDR2 YDEGEE. The CDR3 spans 16 residues. The chain's CDR3 is CASSLGGLSSYNEQFF. CDR3 nucleotides: TGTGCCAGCAGCTTGGGCGGGTTGAGCTCCTACAATGAGCAGTTCTTC.

The CDR3 region is CASSFRFNTGELFF. The CDR3 DNA is TGTGCCAGCAGTTTTCGGTTCAACACCGGGGAGCTGTTTTTT. The J gene is TRBJ2-2, the V gene TRBV27; D call uncertain. Germline CDR1 and CDR2: MNHEY and SMNVEV (reference sequence). Trimming shortened V by 3 bases and J by 2 bases, and 7 bases separated the two germline ends. The CDR3 runs to 14 residues.